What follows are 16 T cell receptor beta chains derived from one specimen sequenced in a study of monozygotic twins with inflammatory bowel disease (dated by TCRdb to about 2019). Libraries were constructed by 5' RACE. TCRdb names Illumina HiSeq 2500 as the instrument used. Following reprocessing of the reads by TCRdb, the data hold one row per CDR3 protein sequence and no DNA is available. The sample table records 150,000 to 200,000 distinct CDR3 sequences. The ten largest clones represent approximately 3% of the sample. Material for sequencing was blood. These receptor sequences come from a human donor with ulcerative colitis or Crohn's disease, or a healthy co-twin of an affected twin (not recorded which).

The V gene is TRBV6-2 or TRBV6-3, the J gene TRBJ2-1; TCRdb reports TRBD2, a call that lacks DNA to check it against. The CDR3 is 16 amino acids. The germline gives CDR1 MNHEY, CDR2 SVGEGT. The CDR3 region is CASRASGRALYNEQFF.

CDR3 in amino acids: CAINRDSMYEQYF. The genes are TRBV2 and TRBJ2-7; TCRdb selects TRBD1, and the lack of DNA leaves this call unchecked. This CDR3 contains 13 residues. Per the germline V gene, CDR1 is SNHLY and CDR2 is FYNNEI.

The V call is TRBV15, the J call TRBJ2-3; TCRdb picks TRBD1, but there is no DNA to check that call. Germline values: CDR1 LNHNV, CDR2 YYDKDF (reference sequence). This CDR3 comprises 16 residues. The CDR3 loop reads CATSRDPGTDTDTQYF.

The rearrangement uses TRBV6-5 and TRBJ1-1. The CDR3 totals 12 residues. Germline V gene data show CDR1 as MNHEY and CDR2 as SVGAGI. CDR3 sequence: CASSYAGIEAFF.

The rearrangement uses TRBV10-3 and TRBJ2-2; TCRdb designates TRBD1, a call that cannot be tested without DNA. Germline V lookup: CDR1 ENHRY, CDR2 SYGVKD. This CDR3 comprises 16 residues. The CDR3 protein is CAISESAGGYTGELFF.

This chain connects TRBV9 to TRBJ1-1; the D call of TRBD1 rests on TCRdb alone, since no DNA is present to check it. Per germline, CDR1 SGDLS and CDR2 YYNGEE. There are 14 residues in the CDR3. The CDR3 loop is CASSADSLNTEAFF.

CDR3 region: CSAIGTGGASGNQPQHF. V is TRBV20-1 and J is TRBJ1-5; there is no DNA to check the TCRdb D call of TRBD1. Germline V CDR1 and CDR2: DFQATT, SNEGSKA (reference sequence). This CDR3 spans 17 amino acids.

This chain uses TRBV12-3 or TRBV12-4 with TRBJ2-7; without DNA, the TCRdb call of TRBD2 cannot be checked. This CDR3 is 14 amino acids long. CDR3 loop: CASSFLADDYEQYF.

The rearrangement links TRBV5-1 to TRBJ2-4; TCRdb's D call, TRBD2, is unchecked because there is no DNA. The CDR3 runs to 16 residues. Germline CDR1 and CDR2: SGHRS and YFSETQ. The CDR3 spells CASSREGTLAKNMQYF. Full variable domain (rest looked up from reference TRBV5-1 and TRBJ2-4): KAGVTQTPRYLIKTRGQQVTLSCSPISGHRSVSWYQQTPGQGLQFLFEYFSETQRNKGNFPGRFSGRQFSNSRSEMNVSTLELGDSALYLCASSREGTLAKNMQYFGAGTRLSVL.

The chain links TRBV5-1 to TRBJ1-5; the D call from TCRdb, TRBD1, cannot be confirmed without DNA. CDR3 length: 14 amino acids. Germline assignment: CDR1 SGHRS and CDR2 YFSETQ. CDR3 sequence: CASSVTAGHQPQHF.

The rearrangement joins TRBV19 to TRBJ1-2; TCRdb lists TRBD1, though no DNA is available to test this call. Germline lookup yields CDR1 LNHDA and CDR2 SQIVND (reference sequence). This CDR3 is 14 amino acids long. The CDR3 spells CANSLQDSWYGYTF.

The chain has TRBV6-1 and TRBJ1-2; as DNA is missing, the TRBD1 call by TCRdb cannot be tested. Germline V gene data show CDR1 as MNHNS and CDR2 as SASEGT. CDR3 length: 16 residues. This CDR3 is CASSRQGLGVTSGYTF.

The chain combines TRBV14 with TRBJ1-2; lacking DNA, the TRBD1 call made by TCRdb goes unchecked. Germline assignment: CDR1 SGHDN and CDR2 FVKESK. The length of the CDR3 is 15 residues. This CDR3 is CASSQEGRLNYGYTF. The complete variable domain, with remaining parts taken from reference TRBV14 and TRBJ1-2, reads EAGVTQFPSHSVIEKGQTVTLRCDPISGHDNLYWYRRVMGKEIKFLLHFVKESKQDESGMPNNRFLAERTGGTYSTLKVQPAELEDSGVYFCASSQEGRLNYGYTFGSGTRLTVV.

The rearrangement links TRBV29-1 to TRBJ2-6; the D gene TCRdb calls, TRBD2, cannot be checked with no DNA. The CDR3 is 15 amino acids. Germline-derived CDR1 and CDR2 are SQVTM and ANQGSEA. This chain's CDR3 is CSVPNGPSGANVLTF.

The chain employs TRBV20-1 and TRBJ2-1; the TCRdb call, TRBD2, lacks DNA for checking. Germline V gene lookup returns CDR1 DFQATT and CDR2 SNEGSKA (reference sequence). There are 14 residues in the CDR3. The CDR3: CSARGLAGYNEQFF.

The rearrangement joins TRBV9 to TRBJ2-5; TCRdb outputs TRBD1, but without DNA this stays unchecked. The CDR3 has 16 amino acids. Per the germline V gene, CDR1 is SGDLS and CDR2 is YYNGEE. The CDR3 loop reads CASSAVGQPYQETQYF.